This T cell receptor beta chain was sequenced in a study of T-cell reconstitution after alpha-beta-depleted transplantation in children. Whole-study findings and limits: Among T cells one year after transplant, newly produced cells accounted for most counts and diversity. Reportedly, alpha-beta T cells present about two months post-transplant originated from several hundred expanded clones of graft origin. Several patients had high TCRbeta diversity at day 60; it came from surviving recipient T cells and thymic progenitors.

This CDR3 is built from 15 residues. Trimming took 2 bases from V and 8 from J, leaving 16 bases between them. Germline-derived CDR1 and CDR2 are MDHEN and SYDVKM. This clonotype was found many times. The antigen is undetermined. Preparation of the TCRbeta library was carried out with unique molecular identifiers. In TCRdb, the PCR reads were re-called with MiXCR into one record per CDR3 protein. This sample yields roughly 240,000 distinct CDR3 sequences, of which around 8% are seen a single time; just under 6.5% belongs to the top ten. This sequence was found in a male patient aged 10 to 17 who had a stem cell transplant for acute lymphoblastic leukemia, so the T cells may come from the graft donor. The chain combines TRBV28 with TRBJ2-1; D may be TRBD1 or TRBD2 (5 bases each). This material consisted of PBMCs, mostly from graft donor cells, taken 180 days after TCRalphabeta/CD19-depleted stem cell transplant. The CDR3 is CASSLVGQGRYEQFF. DNA for the CDR3: TGTGCCAGCAGTTTAGTGGGGCAGGGACGATATGAGCAGTTCTTC.